This is a list of T cell receptor beta chains from one sample in a study of blood T cell repertoires in COVID-19. The data were produced by immunoSEQ multiplex PCR, yet TCRdb's version contains in-frame clones alone and is incomplete. The sample carries a few hundred thousand clones, 70% to 85% recorded once. What was sequenced was peripheral blood. The receptors stem from a human donor with COVID-19, enrolled during active disease. The donor label of this sample is uncertain. Each CDR3 is given with its conserved first and last residue. A D gene is named only where the DNA matches it firmly. Clone size is shown for a subset of rows, as once, few, many or a class of expanded clone.

v_call: TRBV5-1
cdr3_length: 14
clone_size: NA
d_call: NA
j_call: TRBJ1-3
cdr3_nt: TGCGCCAGCAGCGAAAACGGGGAGGAAAACACCATATATTTT
cdr3_aa: CASSENGEENTIYF

v_call: TRBV25-1
cdr3_length: 14
clone_size: NA
d_call: TRBD1
j_call: TRBJ1-6
cdr3_nt: TGTGCCAGCAGTGATGTCAGGGGGGAGTCACCCCTCCACTTT
cdr3_aa: CASSDVRGESPLHF

v_call: TRBV6-5
cdr3_length: 14
clone_size: NA
d_call: NA
j_call: TRBJ2-1
cdr3_nt: TGTGCCAGCAGGGCGACAGGAACCTACAATGAGCAGTTCTTC
cdr3_aa: CASRATGTYNEQFF

v_call: TRBV6-5
cdr3_length: 14
clone_size: few
d_call: TRBD2
j_call: TRBJ2-1
cdr3_nt: TGTGCCAGCAGAAGGACTAGCGCACACAATGAGCAGTTCTTC
cdr3_aa: CASRRTSAHNEQFF

v_call: TRBV19
cdr3_length: 14
clone_size: NA
d_call: NA
j_call: TRBJ1-1
cdr3_nt: TGTGCCAGTAGTATACAGGGCGCTTCCACTGAAGCTTTCTTT
cdr3_aa: CASSIQGASTEAFF

v_call: TRBV10-3
cdr3_length: 19
clone_size: NA
d_call: NA
j_call: TRBJ2-5
cdr3_nt: TGTGCCATCAGTGAGTCAAACAGGGAAGGGTTACAAGGTCAAGAGACCCAGTACTTC
cdr3_aa: CAISESNREGLQGQETQYF

v_call: TRBV28
cdr3_length: 15
clone_size: NA
d_call: TRBD1
j_call: TRBJ2-3
cdr3_nt: TGTGCCAGCAGTAGGGACAGGGGAGGCACAGATACGCAGTATTTT
cdr3_aa: CASSRDRGGTDTQYF

v_call: TRBV7-2
cdr3_length: 14
clone_size: NA
d_call: NA
j_call: TRBJ2-3
cdr3_nt: TGTGCCAGCAGCCCCCAGTTGAGCACAGATACGCAGTATTTT
cdr3_aa: CASSPQLSTDTQYF

v_call: TRBV7-9
cdr3_length: 13
clone_size: NA
d_call: NA
j_call: TRBJ1-1
cdr3_nt: TGTGCCAGCAGCTTAGTAGCCCGGCCTGAAGCTTTCTTT
cdr3_aa: CASSLVARPEAFF

v_call: TRBV3-1/TRBV3-2
cdr3_length: 15
clone_size: NA
d_call: NA
j_call: TRBJ2-7
cdr3_nt: TGTGCCAGCAGCCAATCTGCAGGGGTGGCCTACGAGCAGTACTTC
cdr3_aa: CASSQSAGVAYEQYF

v_call: TRBV28
cdr3_length: 13
clone_size: NA
d_call: TRBD1
j_call: TRBJ1-2
cdr3_nt: TGTGCCCTGAAGGGGACAGCCAACTATGGCTACACCTTC
cdr3_aa: CALKGTANYGYTF

v_call: TRBV28
cdr3_length: 12
clone_size: NA
d_call: NA
j_call: TRBJ2-2
cdr3_nt: TGTGCCAGCAGTTCCTACACCGGGGAGCTGTTTTTT
cdr3_aa: CASSSYTGELFF

v_call: TRBV11-3
cdr3_length: 15
clone_size: NA
d_call: TRBD2
j_call: TRBJ2-3
cdr3_nt: TGTGCCAGCAGCTTGGGCGGGAGAGTGACAGATACGCAGTATTTT
cdr3_aa: CASSLGGRVTDTQYF

v_call: TRBV28
cdr3_length: 14
clone_size: NA
d_call: TRBD1
j_call: TRBJ1-2
cdr3_nt: TGTGCCAGCAGGGGACAGCCCGACCTATATGGCTACACCTTC
cdr3_aa: CASRGQPDLYGYTF

v_call: TRBV28
cdr3_length: 13
clone_size: NA
d_call: NA
j_call: TRBJ1-2
cdr3_nt: TGTGCCAGCAGGGAGGACAGACCCTATGGCTACACCTTC
cdr3_aa: CASREDRPYGYTF

v_call: TRBV7-9
cdr3_length: 17
clone_size: NA
d_call: TRBD2
j_call: TRBJ2-5
cdr3_nt: TGTGCCAGCAGCTTAGAGGGACTAGCGGGAGGCCAAGAGACCCAGTACTTC
cdr3_aa: CASSLEGLAGGQETQYF

v_call: TRBV28
cdr3_length: 15
clone_size: NA
d_call: NA
j_call: TRBJ1-6
cdr3_nt: TGTGCCAGCAGTGACAGCAGCTCCTATAATTCACCCCTCCACTTT
cdr3_aa: CASSDSSSYNSPLHF

v_call: TRBV30
cdr3_length: 11
clone_size: NA
d_call: NA
j_call: TRBJ2-5
cdr3_nt: TGTGCCTGGAAGGGAGAAGAGACCCAGTACTTC
cdr3_aa: CAWKGEETQYF

v_call: TRBV19
cdr3_length: 17
clone_size: NA
d_call: TRBD1
j_call: TRBJ1-1
cdr3_nt: TGTGCCAGTAGTAGGGGACGCTTCGGGACAGAGAACACTGAAGCTTTCTTT
cdr3_aa: CASSRGRFGTENTEAFF

v_call: TRBV29-1
cdr3_length: 14
clone_size: NA
d_call: NA
j_call: TRBJ2-2
cdr3_nt: TGCAGCGTTGGGGTCAGGGAGAACACCGGGGAGCTGTTTTTT
cdr3_aa: CSVGVRENTGELFF

v_call: TRBV7-2
cdr3_length: 13
clone_size: once
d_call: TRBD1
j_call: TRBJ1-1
cdr3_nt: TGTGCCAGCAGCTCCGGGCCCTCAGGGGGAGCTTTCTTT
cdr3_aa: CASSSGPSGGAFF

v_call: TRBV10-1
cdr3_length: 14
clone_size: NA
d_call: TRBD1
j_call: TRBJ1-1
cdr3_nt: TGCGCCAGCACTCGGGGGACAGGGGACACTGAAGCTTTCTTT
cdr3_aa: CASTRGTGDTEAFF

v_call: TRBV7-9
cdr3_length: 16
clone_size: many
d_call: NA
j_call: TRBJ2-4
cdr3_nt: TGTGCCAGCAGCTCCACCTGGGAGCAGGCCAAAAACATTCAGTACTTC
cdr3_aa: CASSSTWEQAKNIQYF

v_call: TRBV29-1
cdr3_length: 14
clone_size: NA
d_call: TRBD1
j_call: TRBJ1-4
cdr3_nt: TGCAGCGTTGGCCGGACAGGGGAAAATGAAAAACTGTTTTTT
cdr3_aa: CSVGRTGENEKLFF

v_call: TRBV23-1
cdr3_length: 16
clone_size: NA
d_call: NA
j_call: TRBJ1-2
cdr3_nt: TGCGCCAGCAGTCAATCTTTGTTCCGGGACAAGGATGGCTACACCTTC
cdr3_aa: CASSQSLFRDKDGYTF

v_call: TRBV10-3
cdr3_length: 13
clone_size: NA
d_call: TRBD1
j_call: TRBJ1-1
cdr3_nt: TGTGCCATCAGGGGACAGGGTGACGCTGAAGCTTTCTTT
cdr3_aa: CAIRGQGDAEAFF